This T cell receptor beta chain comes out of a study of cytomegalovirus exposure and HLA in healthy donors. Study summary: Membership in the Caucasian-associated ancestry cluster was found for about 80% of roughly 360 genotyped donors.

Study-wide points: A later analysis showed HLA-associated TCR beta chains outstripping equally common others in clonal expansion. A link between a missense DCLRE1C variant and TCR beta V- and J-gene trimming emerged from a later analysis.

Turning to this clone: The antigen is undetermined.

The CDR3 runs 15 residues. Germline lookup yields CDR1 SEHNR and CDR2 FQNEAQ (reference sequence). Between the trimmed V and J ends, which lost 3 bases and 6 bases, there was a span of 14 bases. PCR involved 60 Vbeta and 13 Jbeta primers. The assay was immunoSEQ multiplex PCR, and TCRdb's table has in-frame clones only and misses some. The data contain under 200,000 clones, 10% to 15% of them singletons. The clonotype originates from a man over 45 in good health and CMV-seropositive. The chain has TRBV7-9 and TRBJ1-4, with a possible D match to TRBD1 (5 bases). The material sequenced was PBMCs. The CDR3 spells CASSLRRGRDEKLFF. The CDR3, as DNA: TGTGCCAGCAGCTTGAGGAGGGGCCGAGATGAAAAACTGTTTTTT. Complete variable domain (other parts from reference TRBV7-9 and TRBJ1-4): DTGVSQNPRHKITKRGQNVTFRCDPISEHNRLYWYRQTLGQGPEFLTYFQNEAQLEKSRLLSDRFSAERPKGSFSTLEIQRTEQGDSAMYLCASSLRRGRDEKLFFGSGTQLSVL.